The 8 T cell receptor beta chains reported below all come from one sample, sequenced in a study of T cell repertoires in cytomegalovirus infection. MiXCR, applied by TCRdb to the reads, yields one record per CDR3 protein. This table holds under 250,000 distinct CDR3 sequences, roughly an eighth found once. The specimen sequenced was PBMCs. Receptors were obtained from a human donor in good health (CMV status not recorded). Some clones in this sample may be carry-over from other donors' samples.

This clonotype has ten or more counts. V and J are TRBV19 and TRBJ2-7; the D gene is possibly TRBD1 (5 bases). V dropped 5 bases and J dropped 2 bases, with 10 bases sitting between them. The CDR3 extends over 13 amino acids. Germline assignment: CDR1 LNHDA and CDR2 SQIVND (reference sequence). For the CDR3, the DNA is TGTGCCAGTAGTGTCGGACATGCCTACGAGCAGTACTTC. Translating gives CASSVGHAYEQYF.

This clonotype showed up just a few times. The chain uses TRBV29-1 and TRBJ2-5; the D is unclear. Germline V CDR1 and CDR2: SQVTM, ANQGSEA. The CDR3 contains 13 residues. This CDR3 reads CSHGRAEQETQYF. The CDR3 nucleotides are TGCAGTCACGGACGGGCAGAGCAAGAGACCCAGTACTTC.

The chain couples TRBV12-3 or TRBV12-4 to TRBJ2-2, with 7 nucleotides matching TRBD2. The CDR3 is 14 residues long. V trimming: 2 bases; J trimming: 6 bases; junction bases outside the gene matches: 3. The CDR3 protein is CASSLSSGSGELFF. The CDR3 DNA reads TGTGCCAGCAGTTTAAGTAGCGGGTCCGGGGAGCTGTTTTTT.

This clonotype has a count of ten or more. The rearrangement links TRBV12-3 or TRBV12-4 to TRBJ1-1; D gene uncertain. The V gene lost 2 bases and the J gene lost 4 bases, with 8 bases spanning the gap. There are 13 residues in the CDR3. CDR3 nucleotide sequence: TGTGCCAGCAGTTTAAGGTACTCCACTGAAGCTTTCTTT. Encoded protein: CASSLRYSTEAFF.

The CDR3 protein is CSLTSGNNEQFF. CDR3 DNA: TGCAGTCTTACTAGCGGGAACAATGAGCAGTTCTTC. The V and J genes are TRBV20-1 and TRBJ2-1; TRBD2 matches 10 bases. V gave up 8 bases and J gave up 5 bases; unmatched junction bases: 3. The CDR3 spans 12 residues. Germline lookup yields CDR1 DFQATT and CDR2 SNEGSKA (reference sequence).

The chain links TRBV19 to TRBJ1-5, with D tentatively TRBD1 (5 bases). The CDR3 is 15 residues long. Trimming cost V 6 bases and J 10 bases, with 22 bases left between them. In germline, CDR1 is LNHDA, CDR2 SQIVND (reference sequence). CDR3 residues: CASRSPTGLQSPQHF. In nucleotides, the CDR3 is TGTGCCAGTAGGTCCCCGACGGGACTACAATCACCCCAGCATTTT.

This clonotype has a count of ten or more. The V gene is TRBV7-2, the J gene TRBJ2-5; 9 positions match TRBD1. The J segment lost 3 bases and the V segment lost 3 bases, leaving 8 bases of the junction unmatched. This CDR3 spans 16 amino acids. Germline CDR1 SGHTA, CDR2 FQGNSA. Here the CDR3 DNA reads TGTGCCAGCAGCTTTACAGGGGGCGGTGTTGAAGAGACCCAGTACTTC. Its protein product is CASSFTGGGVEETQYF.

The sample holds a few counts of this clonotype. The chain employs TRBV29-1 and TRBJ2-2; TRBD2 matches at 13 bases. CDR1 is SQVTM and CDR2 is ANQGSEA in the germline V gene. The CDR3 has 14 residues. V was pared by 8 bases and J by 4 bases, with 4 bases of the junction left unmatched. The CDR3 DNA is TGCAGCTCAAGACTAGCGGGAGGCACCGGGGAGCTGTTTTTT. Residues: CSSRLAGGTGELFF.